What follows are 25 T cell receptor beta chains derived from one specimen sequenced in a study of blood T cells in healthy people across ages. Then a second PCR, running roughly 7 to 11 cycles, was carried out with a sample-barcoded 5' primer and a J-beta primer mix. TCRdb used MiXCR to reprocess the 5' RACE reads, holding one entry per CDR3 protein. This sample carries about a million distinct CDR3 sequences, about 51% of them seen once, and the ten largest clones take about a fifth. Sequenced material: blood. The receptor source for this set is a woman aged 60-70 years in good health.

This clonotype came up a few times. This chain connects TRBV6-5 to TRBJ2-4; 8 bases are a match to TRBD1. The J call may be incorrect, as the DNA end agrees better with TRBJ2-7. The CDR3 length is 15 residues. In germline, CDR1 is MNHEY, CDR2 SVGAGI. The CDR3 coding sequence is TGTGCCAGCAGTTACTCCGGGACAGGCCAGTACGAGCAGTACTTC. This codes for CASSYSGTGQYEQYF.

This clonotype was seen only a few times. V gene TRBV24-1 combines with J gene TRBJ2-3, with D possibly TRBD1 on 6 matching bases. CDR3 size: 15 residues. The germline V and J ends were trimmed by 6 bases and 2 bases, with 14 bases remaining between them. CDR1 is KGHDR, CDR2 SFDVKD, per germline. The CDR3 DNA reads TGTGCCACCAGTCCAGGGCAGGGGCCCACAGATACGCAGTATTTT. Protein: CATSPGQGPTDTQYF.

The sample holds a few counts of this clonotype. The chain links TRBV3-1 to TRBJ2-1, with D perhaps TRBD2 (5 bases). Per germline, CDR1 LGHDT and CDR2 YNNKEL (reference sequence). There are 13 residues in the CDR3. Trimming left V 2 bases short and J 5 bases short, with 7 bases between. CDR3 sequence (DNA): TGTGCCAGCAGCCAATGGGGAGACAATGAGCAGTTCTTC. Translation: CASSQWGDNEQFF.

This clonotype was observed once. The chain employs TRBV20-1 and TRBJ1-5; D not certain. Between the trimmed V and J ends, which lost 3 bases and 3 bases, there was a span of 9 bases. Germline V CDR1 and CDR2: DFQATT, SNEGSKA (reference sequence). The CDR3 extends over 13 amino acids. The CDR3 nucleotides read TGCAGTGCTAGGAGTCAGCACAATCAGCCCCAGCATTTT. It codes for CSARSQHNQPQHF.

This clonotype was observed a handful of times. The chain recombines TRBV5-1 with TRBJ2-1, with 9 bases lining up with TRBD1. Losses at the gene ends were 4 bases for V and 9 bases for J; bases not matched to a gene: 8. Germline values: CDR1 SGHRS, CDR2 YFSETQ. CDR3 size: 14 residues. The CDR3 loop reads CASSAGQGIGEQFF. For the CDR3, the DNA is TGCGCCAGCAGCGCGGGACAGGGAATCGGTGAGCAGTTCTTC.

This sequence joins TRBV4-3 and TRBJ1-1, with D maybe TRBD1 (6 bases). The CDR3 is 13 residues long. Germline values: CDR1 LGHNA, CDR2 YSLEER. V lost 3 bases and J lost 11, with 16 bases in between. The CDR3 sequence is CASSQARTARAFF. The CDR3 bases are TGCGCCAGCAGCCAGGCTCGGACAGCGCGGGCTTTCTTT.

The chain carries TRBV9 and TRBJ2-3; D is perhaps TRBD2 (6 bases). This CDR3 has 15 amino acids. Per the germline V gene, CDR1 is SGDLS and CDR2 is YYNGEE. Trimming cost V 1 base and J 0 bases, with 9 bases left between them. The CDR3 here is CASSVSSASTDTQYF. For the CDR3, the DNA is TGTGCCAGCAGCGTATCTAGCGCCAGCACAGATACGCAGTATTTT.

This rearrangement joins TRBV6-2 or TRBV6-3 to TRBJ1-1, with no clear D. The CDR3 is 14 residues long. V was clipped by 0 bases and J by 0 bases, with 5 bases between them. CDR1 is MNHEY, CDR2 SVGEGT, per germline. CDR3 sequence reads: CASSYSIVNTEAFF. The DNA of the CDR3 is TGTGCCAGCAGTTACTCGATCGTGAACACTGAAGCTTTCTTT.

This chain joins TRBV30 and TRBJ2-7; the D call may be TRBD1 or TRBD2 (5 bases each). The germline V gene encodes CDR1 GTSNPN and CDR2 SVGIG (reference sequence). This CDR3 has 15 residues. Between the trimmed V and J ends, which lost 3 bases and 2 bases, there was a span of 17 bases. The CDR3: CAWRTDSVDTYEQYF. The CDR3 coding sequence is TGTGCCTGGAGGACGGATAGCGTGGACACCTACGAGCAGTACTTC.

The rearrangement links TRBV12-3 or TRBV12-4 to TRBJ2-7; 9 nucleotides match TRBD2. The CDR3 length is 19 residues. The V gene end was trimmed by 6 bases and the J gene end by 4 bases; junction bases not matched to a gene: 22. DNA for the CDR3: TGTGCCAGCAGCGGGGTCGCGGGACTAGCAATTTCTCAGATTTACGAGCAGTACTTC. Translated: CASSGVAGLAISQIYEQYF.

V usage is TRBV5-6 and J usage is TRBJ2-3; no clear D. In germline, CDR1 is SGHDT, CDR2 YYEEEE. This CDR3 has 15 residues. V was clipped by 3 bases and J by 2 bases, with 13 bases between them. This CDR3 reads CASSSVAATTDTQYF. The CDR3 DNA follows: TGTGCCAGCAGCTCGGTAGCCGCTACCACAGATACGCAGTATTTT.

The J gene is TRBJ1-5, the V gene TRBV10-3, with D unresolved. CDR3 length: 12 amino acids. The germline CDR1 and CDR2 sequences are ENHRY and SYGVKD. V was clipped by 3 bases and J by 6 bases, with 6 bases between them. CDR3: CAISDIGQPQHF. The DNA of the CDR3 is TGTGCCATCAGTGACATAGGTCAGCCCCAGCATTTT.

This clonotype occurred a few times. The V gene is TRBV14, the J gene TRBJ2-1; 8 bases line up with TRBD2. In germline, CDR1 is SGHDN, CDR2 FVKESK. J was trimmed by 5 bases and V by 5 bases; bases with no gene match: 8. The CDR3 runs 15 residues. The CDR3 DNA is TGTGCCAGCAGCTTCAGCGGGAGAGGGAACAATGAGCAGTTCTTC. It translates to CASSFSGRGNNEQFF.

The V gene is TRBV5-1, the J gene TRBJ2-7, with D unresolved. The CDR3 length is 14 residues. The V and J ends lost 5 bases and 2 bases respectively, with 14 bases between them. CDR1 is SGHRS, CDR2 YFSETQ, per germline. Here the CDR3 reads CASSFPDATYEQYF. The DNA of the CDR3 is TGCGCCAGCAGTTTCCCGGACGCTACCTACGAGCAGTACTTC. The full variable domain, with the rest looked up from reference TRBV5-1 and TRBJ2-7, is KAGVTQTPRYLIKTRGQQVTLSCSPISGHRSVSWYQQTPGQGLQFLFEYFSETQRNKGNFPGRFSGRQFSNSRSEMNVSTLELGDSALYLCASSFPDATYEQYFGPGTRLTVT.

The V gene is TRBV7-9, the J gene TRBJ1-5; D is possibly TRBD1 (5 bases). Looked up from germline, CDR1 is SEHNR and CDR2 is FQNEAQ (reference sequence). The CDR3 consists of 13 residues. V was cut by 7 bases and J by 4 bases, with 11 bases left in between. The DNA of the CDR3 is TGTGCCAGCAACCAGGGTCGGAATCAGCCCCAGCATTTT. As protein: CASNQGRNQPQHF.

The chain links TRBV6-2 or TRBV6-3 to TRBJ2-1; TRBD2 matches at 7 bases. CDR1 is MNHEY, CDR2 SVGEGT, per germline. This CDR3 is built from 16 residues. V was clipped by 0 bases and J by 6 bases; unmatched bases: 8. The CDR3: CASSYSSLAEFNEQFF. The CDR3 DNA follows: TGTGCCAGCAGTTACTCGAGTCTAGCGGAATTCAATGAGCAGTTCTTC.

This clonotype was seen only once. The germline gene is not matched at one end of the junction; a read error may be the cause. V and J are TRBV10-3 and TRBJ2-3; perhaps TRBD2 as D (5 bases). From germline, CDR1 is ENHRY and CDR2 SYGVKD. CDR3 length equals 17 residues. CDR3 sequence reads: CAVSGVDGSSSTDMQYF. The CDR3 DNA is TGTGCCGTCAGTGGAGTGGACGGCAGTTCTAGCACAGATATGCAGTATTTT.

The chain combines TRBV7-8 with TRBJ2-5; D ambiguous. The CDR3 runs 14 residues. Germline V gene lookup returns CDR1 SGHVS and CDR2 FQNEAQ. Trimming shortened V by 4 bases and J by 2 bases, and 11 bases separated the two germline ends. CDR3 DNA: TGTGCCAGCAGCTGGGATGACGGACAAGAGACCCAGTACTTC. Its translation is CASSWDDGQETQYF.

The chain has TRBV20-1 and TRBJ1-1; no clear D gene. The CDR3 runs 19 residues. The V and J ends lost 0 bases and 0 bases respectively, with 23 bases between them. Germline CDR1 DFQATT, CDR2 SNEGSKA (reference sequence). The CDR3 region is CSARDQRTGSVQMNTEAFF. CDR3 DNA: TGCAGTGCTAGAGATCAACGTACGGGGAGCGTTCAAATGAACACTGAAGCTTTCTTT.

The rearrangement links TRBV11-2 to TRBJ2-7; D unclear. The CDR3 is made up of 15 amino acids. Per germline, CDR1 SGHAT and CDR2 FQNNGV. V was cut by 3 bases and J by 1 base, with 13 bases left in between. CDR3 region: CASSLLTAVSYEQYF. DNA for the CDR3: TGTGCCAGCAGCTTGCTTACGGCCGTATCCTACGAGCAGTACTTC.

The chain has TRBV28 and TRBJ1-1, with 12 nucleotides matching TRBD1. The CDR3 totals 15 residues. With V trimmed by 6 bases and J by 5 bases, 7 bases remained unmatched. Germline V gene data show CDR1 as MDHEN and CDR2 as SYDVKM. CDR3 region: CASRTGTGGNTEAFF. CDR3 nucleotide sequence: TGTGCCAGCAGAACCGGGACAGGGGGCAATACTGAAGCTTTCTTT. The full variable domain, rest sourced from reference TRBV28 and TRBJ1-1, is DVKVTQSSRYLVKRTGEKVFLECVQDMDHENMFWYRQDPGLGLRLIYFSYDVKMKEKGDIPEGYSVSREKKERFSLILESASTNQTSMYLCASRTGTGGNTEAFFGQGTRLTVV.

The genes are TRBV29-1 and TRBJ1-1; TRBD1 is a possible D gene (6 bases). In germline, CDR1 is SQVTM, CDR2 ANQGSEA. The CDR3 spans 11 residues. The V and J ends lost 4 bases and 8 bases respectively, with 11 bases between them. The CDR3 protein is CSVVSRGEAFF. The DNA for the CDR3 is TGCAGCGTTGTTTCCAGGGGAGAAGCTTTCTTT.

Notes on this clonotype: Relative to the germline gene, one junction end is altered; a read error may explain this. The CDR3 bases are TGCGTCCCACCTACTAGGGTATTTTACGAGCAGTACTTC. It yields the protein CVPPTRVFYEQYF. The chain recombines TRBV12-3 or TRBV12-4 with TRBJ2-7; weak D call: TRBD2 (5 bases). The CDR3 extends over 13 amino acids.

Notes on this clonotype: This may be a read error: a much more frequent sequence differs by one nucleotide. The rearrangement joins TRBV7-2 to TRBJ2-5; D remains ambiguous. The DNA end favors TRBJ2-7, so the J call may be wrong. Germline-derived CDR1 and CDR2 are SGHTA and FQGNSA. The CDR3 is 13 amino acids. CDR3 amino acids: CASSLADRCEQYF. DNA of the CDR3: TGTGCCAGCAGCTTAGCGGATAGGTGCGAGCAGTACTTC.

The rearrangement uses TRBV7-9 and TRBJ2-4; D not resolved. Germline lookup yields CDR1 SEHNR and CDR2 FQNEAQ (reference sequence). This CDR3 has 13 amino acids. V lost 2 bases and J 14 bases, leaving 16 bases between the germline ends. CDR3 in amino acids: CASSLSSRDKKYF. The CDR3 DNA sequence: TGTGCCAGCAGCTTATCTTCCCGAGACAAGAAGTACTTC.